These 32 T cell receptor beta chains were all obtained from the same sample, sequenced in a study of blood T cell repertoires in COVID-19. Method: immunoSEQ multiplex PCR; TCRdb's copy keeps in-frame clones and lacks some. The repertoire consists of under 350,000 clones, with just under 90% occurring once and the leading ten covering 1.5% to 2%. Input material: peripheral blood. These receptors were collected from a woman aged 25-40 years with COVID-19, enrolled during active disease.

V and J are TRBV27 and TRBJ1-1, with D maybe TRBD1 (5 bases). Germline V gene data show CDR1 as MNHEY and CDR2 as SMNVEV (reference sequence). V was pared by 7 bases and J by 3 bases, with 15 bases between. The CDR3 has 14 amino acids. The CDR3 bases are TGTGCCAGCATCTTGAGGTTGGGGCACACTGAAGCTTTCTTT. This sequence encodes CASILRLGHTEAFF.

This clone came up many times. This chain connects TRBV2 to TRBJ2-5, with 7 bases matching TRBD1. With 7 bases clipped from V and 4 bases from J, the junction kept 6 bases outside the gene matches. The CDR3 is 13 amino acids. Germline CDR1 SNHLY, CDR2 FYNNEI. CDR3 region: CASNRQGRETQYF. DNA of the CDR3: TGTGCCAGCAACAGACAGGGACGAGAGACCCAGTACTTC.

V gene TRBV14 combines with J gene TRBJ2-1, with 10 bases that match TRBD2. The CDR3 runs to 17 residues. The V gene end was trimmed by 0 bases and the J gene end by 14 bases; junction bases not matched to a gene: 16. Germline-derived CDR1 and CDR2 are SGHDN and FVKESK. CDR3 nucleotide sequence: TGTGCCAGCAGCCAAGATTTTTTCGCTAGCGGGGGTTTGGTTAAGTTCTTC. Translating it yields CASSQDFFASGGLVKFF.

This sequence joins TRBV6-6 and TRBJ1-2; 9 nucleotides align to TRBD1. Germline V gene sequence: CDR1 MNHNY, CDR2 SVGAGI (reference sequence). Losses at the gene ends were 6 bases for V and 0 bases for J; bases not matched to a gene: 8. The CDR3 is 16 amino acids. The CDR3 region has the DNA TGTGCCAGCAGGGAACTAGGACAGGGGCCTAACTATGGCTACACCTTC. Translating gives CASRELGQGPNYGYTF.

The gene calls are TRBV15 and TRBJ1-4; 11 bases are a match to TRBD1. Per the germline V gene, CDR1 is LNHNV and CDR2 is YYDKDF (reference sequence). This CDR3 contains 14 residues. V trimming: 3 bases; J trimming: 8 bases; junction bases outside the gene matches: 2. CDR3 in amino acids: CATSRDRGPEKLFF. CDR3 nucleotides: TGTGCCACCAGCAGGGACAGGGGGCCCGAAAAACTGTTTTTT.

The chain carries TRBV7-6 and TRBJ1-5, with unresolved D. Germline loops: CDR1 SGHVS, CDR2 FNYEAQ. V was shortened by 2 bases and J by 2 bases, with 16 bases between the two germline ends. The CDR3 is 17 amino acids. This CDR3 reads CASSLQSRRDCNQPQHF. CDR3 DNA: TGTGCCAGCAGCTTACAAAGTAGGAGGGATTGCAATCAGCCCCAGCATTTT.

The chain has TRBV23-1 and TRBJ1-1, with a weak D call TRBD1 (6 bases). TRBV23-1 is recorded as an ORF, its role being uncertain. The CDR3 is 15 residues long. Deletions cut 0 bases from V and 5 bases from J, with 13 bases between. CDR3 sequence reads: CASSQSGGQVTEAFF. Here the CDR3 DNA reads TGCGCCAGCAGTCAATCCGGGGGGCAAGTGACTGAAGCTTTCTTT.

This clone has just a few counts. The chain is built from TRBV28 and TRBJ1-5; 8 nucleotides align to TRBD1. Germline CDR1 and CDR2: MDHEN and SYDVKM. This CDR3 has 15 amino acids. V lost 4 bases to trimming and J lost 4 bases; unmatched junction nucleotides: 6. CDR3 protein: CASSSRQGANQPQHF. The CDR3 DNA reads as TGTGCCAGCAGTTCCCGCCAGGGGGCTAATCAGCCCCAGCATTTT.

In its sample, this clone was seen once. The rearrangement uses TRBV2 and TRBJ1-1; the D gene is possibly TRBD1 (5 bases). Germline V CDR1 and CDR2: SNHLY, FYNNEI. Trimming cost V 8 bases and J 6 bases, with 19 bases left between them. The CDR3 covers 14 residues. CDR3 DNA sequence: TGTGCCAGCCTCCTCGGCCGTGGGGGGGCTGAAGCTTTCTTT. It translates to CASLLGRGGAEAFF. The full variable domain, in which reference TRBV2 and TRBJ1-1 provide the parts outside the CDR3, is EPEVTQTPSHQVTQMGQEVILRCVPISNHLYFYWYRQILGQKVEFLVSFYNNEISEKSEIFDDQFSVERPDGSNFTLKIRSTKLEDSAMYFCASLLGRGGAEAFFGQGTRLTVV.

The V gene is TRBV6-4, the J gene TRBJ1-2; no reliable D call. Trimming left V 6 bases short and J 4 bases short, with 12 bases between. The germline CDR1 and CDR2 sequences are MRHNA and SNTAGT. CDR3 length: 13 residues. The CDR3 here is CASSPEEGYGYTF. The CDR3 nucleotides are TGTGCCAGCAGCCCCGAGGAGGGCTATGGCTACACCTTC.

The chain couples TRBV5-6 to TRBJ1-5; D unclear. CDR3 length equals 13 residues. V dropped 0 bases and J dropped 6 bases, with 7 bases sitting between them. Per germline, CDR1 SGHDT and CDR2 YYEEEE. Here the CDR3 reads CASSLGLSQPQHF. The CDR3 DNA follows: TGTGCCAGCAGCTTGGGACTTTCTCAGCCCCAGCATTTT.

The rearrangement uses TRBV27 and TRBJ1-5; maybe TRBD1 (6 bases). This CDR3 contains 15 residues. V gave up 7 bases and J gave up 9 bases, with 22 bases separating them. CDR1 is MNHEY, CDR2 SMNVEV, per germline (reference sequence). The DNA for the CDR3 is TGTGCCAGCACACCGACTTGGGGGCCCAGGATGCCCCAGCATTTT. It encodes CASTPTWGPRMPQHF.

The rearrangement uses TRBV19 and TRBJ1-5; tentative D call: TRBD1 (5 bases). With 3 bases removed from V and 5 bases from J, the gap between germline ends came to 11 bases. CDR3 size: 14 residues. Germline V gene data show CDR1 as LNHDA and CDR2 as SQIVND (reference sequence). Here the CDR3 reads CASSIIAGHQPQHF. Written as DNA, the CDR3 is TGTGCCAGTAGTATTATCGCAGGGCATCAGCCCCAGCATTTT.

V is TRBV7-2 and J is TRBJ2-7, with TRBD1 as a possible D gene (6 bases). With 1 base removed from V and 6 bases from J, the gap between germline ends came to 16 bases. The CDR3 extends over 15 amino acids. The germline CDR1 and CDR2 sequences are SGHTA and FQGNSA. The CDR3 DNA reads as TGTGCCAGCAGCTTAGGAGGGGGAACAGGTGGCGAGCAGTACTTC. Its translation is CASSLGGGTGGEQYF.

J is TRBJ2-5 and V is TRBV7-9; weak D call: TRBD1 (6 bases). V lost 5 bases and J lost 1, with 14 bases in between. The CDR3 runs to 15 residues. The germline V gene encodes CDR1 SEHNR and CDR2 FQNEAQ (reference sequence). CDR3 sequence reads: CASSDITGSQETQYF. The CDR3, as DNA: TGTGCCAGCAGCGATATCACAGGGTCCCAAGAGACCCAGTACTTC.

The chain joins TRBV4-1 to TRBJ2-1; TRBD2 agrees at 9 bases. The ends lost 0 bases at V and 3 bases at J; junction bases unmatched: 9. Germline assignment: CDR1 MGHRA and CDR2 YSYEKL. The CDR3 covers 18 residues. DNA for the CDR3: TGCGCCAGCAGCCAAGACCCGACTAGCGGAGCCAACTACAATGAGCAGTTCTTC. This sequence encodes CASSQDPTSGANYNEQFF.

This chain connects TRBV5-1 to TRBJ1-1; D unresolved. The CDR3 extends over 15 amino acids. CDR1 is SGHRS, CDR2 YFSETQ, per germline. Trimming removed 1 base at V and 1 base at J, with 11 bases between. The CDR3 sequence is CASSLNSYSNTEAFF. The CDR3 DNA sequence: TGCGCCAGCAGCTTGAATTCGTACTCGAACACTGAAGCTTTCTTT.

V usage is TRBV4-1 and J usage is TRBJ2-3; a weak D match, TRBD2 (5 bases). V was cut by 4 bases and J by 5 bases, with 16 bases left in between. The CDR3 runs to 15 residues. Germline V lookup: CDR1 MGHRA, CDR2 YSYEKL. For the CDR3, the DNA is TGCGCCAGCAGCCGAGCGTCGGGGTTAGGAGATACGCAGTATTTT. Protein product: CASSRASGLGDTQYF.

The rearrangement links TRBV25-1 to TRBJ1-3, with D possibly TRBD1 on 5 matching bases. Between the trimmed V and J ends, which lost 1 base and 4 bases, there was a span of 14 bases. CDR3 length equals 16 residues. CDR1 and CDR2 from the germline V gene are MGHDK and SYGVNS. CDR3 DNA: TGTGCCAGCAGTGAATTTATTGGCAAGGGGGGAAACACCATATATTTT. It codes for CASSEFIGKGGNTIYF.

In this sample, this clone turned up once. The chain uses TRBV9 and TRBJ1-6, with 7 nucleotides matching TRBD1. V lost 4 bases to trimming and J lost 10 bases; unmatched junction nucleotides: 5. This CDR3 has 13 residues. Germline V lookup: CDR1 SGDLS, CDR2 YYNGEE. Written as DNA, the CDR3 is TGTGCCAGCAGCCCTGGACAGGCGTCACCCCTCCACTTT. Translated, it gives CASSPGQASPLHF.

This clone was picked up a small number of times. As DNA, the CDR3 is TGTGCCACCAGTGATCCGAGGACAGGGGGGAGTGGCTACACCTTC. Translation gives CATSDPRTGGSGYTF. V is TRBV24-1 and J is TRBJ1-2; TRBD1 agrees at 10 bases. J was trimmed by 7 bases and V by 3 bases; bases with no gene match: 7. The CDR3 has 15 amino acids. The V gene's germline CDR1 is KGHDR and CDR2 SFDVKD.

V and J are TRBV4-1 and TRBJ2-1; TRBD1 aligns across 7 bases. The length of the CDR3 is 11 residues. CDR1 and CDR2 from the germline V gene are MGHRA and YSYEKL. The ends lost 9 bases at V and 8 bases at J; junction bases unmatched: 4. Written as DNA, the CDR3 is TGCGCCAGTTCCAGGGGGTATGAGCAGTTCTTC. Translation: CASSRGYEQFF.

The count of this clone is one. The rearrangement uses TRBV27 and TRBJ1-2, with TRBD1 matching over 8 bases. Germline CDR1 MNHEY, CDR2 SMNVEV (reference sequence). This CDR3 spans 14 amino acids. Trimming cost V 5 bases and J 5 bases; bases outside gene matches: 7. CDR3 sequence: CASSLHRGTYGYTF. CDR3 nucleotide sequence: TGTGCCAGCAGTCTCCACAGGGGGACGTATGGCTACACCTTC.

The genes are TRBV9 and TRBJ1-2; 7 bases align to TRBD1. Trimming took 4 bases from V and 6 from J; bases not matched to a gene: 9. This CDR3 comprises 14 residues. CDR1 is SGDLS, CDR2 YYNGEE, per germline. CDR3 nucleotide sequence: TGTGCCAGCAGCCCCCAGACAGGGACGGATGGCTACACCTTC. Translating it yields CASSPQTGTDGYTF.

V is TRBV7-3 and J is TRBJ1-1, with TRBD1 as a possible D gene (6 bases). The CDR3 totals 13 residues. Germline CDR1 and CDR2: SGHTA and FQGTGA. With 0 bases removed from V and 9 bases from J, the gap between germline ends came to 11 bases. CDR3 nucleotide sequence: TGTGCCAGCAGCTTAACGGGGGCAGAAAAAGCTTTCTTT. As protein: CASSLTGAEKAFF.

CDR3 amino acids: CASSYADSNQPQHF. In nucleotides, the CDR3 is TGTGCCAGCAGTTACGCGGACAGTAATCAGCCCCAGCATTTT. The chain recombines TRBV6-6 with TRBJ1-5, with D possibly TRBD1 on 6 matching bases. The CDR3 is 14 amino acids. Trimming pared 2 bases from V and 4 bases from J, leaving 9 bases between. Germline values: CDR1 MNHNY, CDR2 SVGAGI (reference sequence).

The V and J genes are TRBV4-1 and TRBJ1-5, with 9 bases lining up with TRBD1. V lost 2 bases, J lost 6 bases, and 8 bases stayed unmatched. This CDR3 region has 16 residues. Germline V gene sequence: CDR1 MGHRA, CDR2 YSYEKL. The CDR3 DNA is TGCGCCAGCAGCCAATCCGGGACAGGGTCCACTCAGCCCCAGCATTTT. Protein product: CASSQSGTGSTQPQHF.

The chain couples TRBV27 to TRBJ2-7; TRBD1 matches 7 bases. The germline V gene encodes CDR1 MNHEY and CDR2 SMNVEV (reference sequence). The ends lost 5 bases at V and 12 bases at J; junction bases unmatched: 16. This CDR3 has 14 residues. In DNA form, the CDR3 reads TGTGCCAGCAGTCCCATGGGGACAGCCCCTCGGATGTACTTC. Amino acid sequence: CASSPMGTAPRMYF.

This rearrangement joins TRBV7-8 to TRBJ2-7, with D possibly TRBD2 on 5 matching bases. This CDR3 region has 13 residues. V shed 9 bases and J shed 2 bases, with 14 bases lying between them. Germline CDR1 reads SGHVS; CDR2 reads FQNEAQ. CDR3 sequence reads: CASRSGFTYEQYF. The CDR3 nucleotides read TGTGCCAGTAGATCGGGGTTCACCTACGAGCAGTACTTC.

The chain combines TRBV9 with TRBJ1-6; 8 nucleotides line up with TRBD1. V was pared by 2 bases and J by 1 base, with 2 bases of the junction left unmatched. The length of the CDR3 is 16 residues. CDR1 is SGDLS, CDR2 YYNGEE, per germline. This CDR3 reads CASSVGQGSYNSPLHF. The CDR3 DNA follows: TGTGCCAGCAGCGTTGGACAGGGATCCTATAATTCACCCCTCCACTTT.

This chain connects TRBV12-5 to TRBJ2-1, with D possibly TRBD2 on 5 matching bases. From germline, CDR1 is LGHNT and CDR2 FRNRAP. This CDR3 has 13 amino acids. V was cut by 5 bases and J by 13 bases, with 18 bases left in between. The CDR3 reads CASGLGREPGQFF. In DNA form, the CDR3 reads TGTGCTAGTGGTCTTGGACGGGAACCCGGACAGTTCTTC.

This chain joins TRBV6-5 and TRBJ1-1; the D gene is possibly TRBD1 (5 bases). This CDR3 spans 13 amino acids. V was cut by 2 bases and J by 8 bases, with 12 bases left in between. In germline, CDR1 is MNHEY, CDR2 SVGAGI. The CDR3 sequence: CASSYLQAREAFF. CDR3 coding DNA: TGTGCCAGCAGTTACCTACAGGCCAGGGAAGCTTTCTTT.